The subject of this entry is one TCR beta chain. The sample is drawn from a study of blood T cell repertoires in COVID-19. Study at large: Whether acute or convalescent, the COVID-19 samples came from the United States, Italy and Spain. From T cells, B-cell-depleted T cells, or PBMCs came the material, which was cDNA or gDNA.

CDR3 length: 17 residues. In germline, CDR1 is SGHTA, CDR2 FQGNSA. Trimming removed 0 bases from V and 5 bases from J; junction bases left unmatched: 10. The authors' processing: Estimates of nucleated cell counts were drawn from the amplification of reference gene primers. Generated by immunoSEQ multiplex PCR, the TCRdb table keeps only in-frame clones and is missing some. V, J and clone size were drawn from that table, and D and trimming were deduced from the DNA. The sample contains about 250,000 clones, 70% to 90% of which appear only once. The material sequenced was peripheral blood. The receptor was derived from a woman aged 40 to 50 who had recovered from COVID-19. The gene calls are TRBV7-2 and TRBJ2-5; 9 bases map to TRBD2. In DNA form, the CDR3 reads TGTGCCAGCAGCTTAGCTTTACGCGGGGGGGCCCGTGAGACCCAGTACTTC. Translation gives CASSLALRGGARETQYF. Drawing the rest from reference TRBV7-2 and TRBJ2-5, the complete variable domain is GAGVSQSPSNKVTEKGKDVELRCDPISGHTALYWYRQSLGQGLEFLIYFQGNSAPDKSGLPSDRFSAERTGGSVSTLTIQRTQQEDSAVYLCASSLALRGGARETQYFGPGTRLLVL.